These T cell receptor beta chains were read from a single sample in a study of cytomegalovirus exposure and HLA in healthy donors. Using immunoSEQ multiplex PCR, the repertoire was profiled, and TCRdb retains in-frame clones only, with some absent. The profile shows around 190,000 clones, about 85% of them singletons. The sequencing input was PBMCs. These receptors were obtained from a boy aged 2 to 10 in good health and CMV-seronegative. The CDR3 runs from the conserved cysteine through the conserved F or W. The D gene is left open where the match is weak. For some rows the clone size is stated as once, few or many, or as a class when expanded; others skip it.

J gene	V gene	D gene	clone size	CDR3 DNA	CDR3 protein
TRBJ1-3	TRBV14	-	-	TGTGCCAGCAGCCAACAGGGGTCGTTCAGTGGAAACACCATATATTTT	CASSQQGSFSGNTIYF
TRBJ2-1	TRBV9	-	-	TGTGCCAGCAGCGTAGACCCAGCGGGCCTTACAGCCGATGAGCAGTTCTTC	CASSVDPAGLTADEQFF
TRBJ2-4	TRBV29-1	-	-	TGCAGCGTTGAAATCAGCGCCCAAAACATTCAGTACTTC	CSVEISAQNIQYF
TRBJ2-5	TRBV5-4	TRBD2	-	TGTGCCAGCAGTAGAGGACTAGCGGGAGTTGGGGAGACCCAGTACTTC	CASSRGLAGVGETQYF
TRBJ1-4	TRBV5-1	-	-	TGCGCCAGCAGCTTGGCGGGGTTAGGTGAAAAACTGTTTTTT	CASSLAGLGEKLFF
TRBJ2-2	TRBV11-3	TRBD1	-	TGTGCCAGCAGCACCCGACAGGGGGACACCGGGGAGCTGTTTTTT	CASSTRQGDTGELFF
TRBJ1-6	TRBV11-2	TRBD1	-	TGTGCCAGCAGTCTCCCCGGACAGGGTTTATCACCCCTCCACTTT	CASSLPGQGLSPLHF
TRBJ2-5	TRBV5-1	-	-	TGCGCCAGCAGCTTGGCGGGGGCGGGGGTCGGAGAGACCCAGTACTTC	CASSLAGAGVGETQYF
TRBJ2-7	TRBV27	-	-	TGTGCCAGCAGTTTAGTCAGGGGAAGCGAGCAGTACTTC	CASSLVRGSEQYF
TRBJ2-3	TRBV5-1	-	-	TGCGCCAGCAGCTTCACCCCCGTCGGGGGAGGCACAGATACGCAGTATTTT	CASSFTPVGGGTDTQYF
TRBJ2-7	TRBV11-2	TRBD1	-	TGTGCCAGCAGCTTCCTAGGGACAGGGACTACGGGGCAGTACTTC	CASSFLGTGTTGQYF
TRBJ2-7	TRBV7-9	TRBD1	-	TGTGCCAGCAGCCCACGGACAGGGATCGAGCAGTACTTC	CASSPRTGIEQYF
TRBJ2-3	TRBV9	-	-	TGTGCCAGCAGCGGTACTCGGGTTCCCGGGGGAACAGATACGCAGTATTTT	CASSGTRVPGGTDTQYF
TRBJ1-1	TRBV6-1	-	-	TGTGCCAGCAGTCCCCTCTCGACAGGAAACACTGAAGCTTTCTTT	CASSPLSTGNTEAFF
TRBJ2-1	TRBV7-2	TRBD2	-	TGTGCCAGCAGCCTGTCAGCGGGAGGTTATGGTGAGCAGTTCTTC	CASSLSAGGYGEQFF
TRBJ2-7	TRBV28	TRBD1	few	TGTGCCAGCAGACCTCCGGGACAGGGTTACGAGCAGTACTTC	CASRPPGQGYEQYF
TRBJ2-7	TRBV5-8	TRBD1	-	TGTGCCAGCAGCGTGACAGGGGGAGCGCTCTCCTACGAGCAGTACTTC	CASSVTGGALSYEQYF
TRBJ1-4	TRBV5-1	-	few	TGCGCCAGTTCTCGTGGCAGTTTTAATGAAAAACTGTTTTTT	CASSRGSFNEKLFF
TRBJ2-7	TRBV5-4	-	once	TGTGCCAGCAGCTTCGACGGGTTGTACGAGCAGTACTTC	CASSFDGLYEQYF
TRBJ2-3	TRBV6-4	TRBD2	once	TGTGCCAGCAGTGAAGGCACTAGCGGGGGGTCGAGCACAGATACGCAGTATTTT	CASSEGTSGGSSTDTQYF
TRBJ2-5	TRBV2	-	-	TGTGCCAGCAGTGAAGTAGCCGGCCGTACGGCCCAGTACTTC	CASSEVAGRTAQYF
TRBJ2-3	TRBV5-4	-	-	TGTGCCAGCAGCCTCCAGGGGATGTTAGATACGCAGTATTTT	CASSLQGMLDTQYF
TRBJ1-1	TRBV5-1	-	-	TGCGCCAGCAGCTGGGGACAGAACACTGAAGCTTTCTTT	CASSWGQNTEAFF
TRBJ1-1	TRBV5-6	-	-	TGTGCCAGCAGCCCGGACCCGACAGCTGAAGCTTTCTTT	CASSPDPTAEAFF
TRBJ1-5	TRBV19	-	-	TGTGCCAGTAGTACCAATAATCGGGGAGGAGGTTACAATCAGCCCCAGCATTTT	CASSTNNRGGGYNQPQHF
TRBJ2-7	TRBV28	TRBD1	few	TGTGCCAGCAGTGGGACAGTCCACGAGCAGTACTTC	CASSGTVHEQYF
TRBJ1-1	TRBV19	-	-	TGTGCCAGTAGTAACACGGGAGTTACTGAAGCTTTCTTT	CASSNTGVTEAFF
TRBJ1-5	TRBV30	-	-	TGTGCCTGGAGTGTAGCCCCCTCTCAGCCCCAGCATTTT	CAWSVAPSQPQHF
TRBJ2-5	TRBV7-9	TRBD2	-	TGTTCCAGCAGCTTGACTAGCGGCCAAGAGACCCAGTACTTC	CSSSLTSGQETQYF
TRBJ2-1	TRBV2	TRBD1	-	TGTGCCAGCAGCCCCGGGACAGGGGACAATGAGCAGTTCTTC	CASSPGTGDNEQFF
TRBJ1-1	TRBV5-4	TRBD1	once	TGTGCCAGCAGCTCGGGACAGTTGAGCACTGAAGCTTTCTTT	CASSSGQLSTEAFF
TRBJ2-2	TRBV18	-	-	TGTGCCAGCTCACCACGCAGATTCGAATATAACACCGGGGAGCTGTTTTTT	CASSPRRFEYNTGELFF
TRBJ1-1	TRBV7-9	-	-	TGTGCCAGTGGTCGCACCGGGAACACTGAAGCTTTCTTT	CASGRTGNTEAFF
TRBJ1-5	TRBV2	TRBD1	-	TGTGCCAGCAGCGCGGACAGGGGAAGTCAGCCCCAGCATTTT	CASSADRGSQPQHF
TRBJ2-3	TRBV9	-	-	TGTGCCAGCAGCGTAGGGCCCACCCTCGATACGCAGTATTTT	CASSVGPTLDTQYF
TRBJ1-2	TRBV29-1	-	-	TGCAGCGTTTCAGGGGCCCGAGGCTACACCTTC	CSVSGARGYTF
TRBJ1-1	TRBV6-1	-	-	TGTGCCAGCAAGACTAGAGGAGAAGCTTTCTTT	CASKTRGEAFF
TRBJ2-1	TRBV6-1	-	-	TGTGCCAGTCATAAGAGGGTCCCCTCCTACAATGAGCAGTTCTTC	CASHKRVPSYNEQFF
TRBJ1-5	TRBV27	TRBD1	few	TGTGCCAGCAGTAAGAACAGGGGGAATCAGCCCCAGCATTTT	CASSKNRGNQPQHF
TRBJ1-2	TRBV19	TRBD1	-	TGTGCCAGTAGCCGTGGAACTGACAGGGGGCGCTTTGGCTACACCTTC	CASSRGTDRGRFGYTF
TRBJ2-7	TRBV7-2	TRBD2	-	TGTGCCAGCAGCTTATTACTAGCGGGAGCCTACGAGCAGTACTTC	CASSLLLAGAYEQYF
TRBJ2-7	TRBV18	-	-	TGTGCCAGCTCACCTGTGGGGGGTCCCTACGAGCAGTACTTC	CASSPVGGPYEQYF
TRBJ2-3	TRBV7-2	TRBD2	-	TGTGCCAGCAGCCCCCTAGCGGGGGGGAACACAGATACGCAGTATTTT	CASSPLAGGNTDTQYF
TRBJ1-6	TRBV27	-	few	TGTGCCAGCAGTAAAGTTGGCTCACCCCTCCACTTT	CASSKVGSPLHF
TRBJ2-3	TRBV5-1	TRBD2	-	TGCGCCAGCAGCTTGATTCGGGGGGGAGGAGTCACAGATACGCAGTATTTT	CASSLIRGGGVTDTQYF
TRBJ1-1	TRBV18	-	-	TGTGCCAGCTCACCGTCTCAGTTTGCGGGGAGGACTGAAGCTTTCTTT	CASSPSQFAGRTEAFF
TRBJ2-1	TRBV6-5	-	-	TGTGCCAGCACCCAGAGGAGGGCCCTGTACAATGAGCAGTTCTTC	CASTQRRALYNEQFF
TRBJ1-2	TRBV10-3	TRBD1	-	TGTGCCATCAGGGTCCGGGACAGGCTACAAACAAACTATGGCTACACCTTC	CAIRVRDRLQTNYGYTF
TRBJ2-7	TRBV19	TRBD1	-	TGTGCCAGTAGTATAGTTACGGGACAGGCCTACGAGCAGTACTTC	CASSIVTGQAYEQYF
TRBJ2-1	TRBV2	TRBD1	-	TGTGCCAGCAGGGACAGGGGACCTGAGCAGTTCTTC	CASRDRGPEQFF